The source of this TCR beta chain is a study of a mutant IDH1 vaccine in newly diagnosed glioma. Study-wide background: The study gave patients eight vaccinations in weeks 1, 3, 5, 7, 11, 15, 19, 23. The sex distribution of treated patients was about 62% male and roughly 38% female, with a mean age of approximately 40 years.

V was pared by 0 bases and J by 8 bases, with 16 bases between. CDR3 length: 16 amino acids. The germline V gene encodes CDR1 LNHNV and CDR2 YYDKDF (reference sequence). Sequencing used immunoSEQ multiplex PCR; TCRdb keeps in-frame clones, though not all of them. The repertoire has tens of thousands of clones, approximately 82% of them found once; the top ten carry 13%. Turning to this clone: Its antigen is undetermined.

Time point of the sample: week 23, last vaccination. A 20-mer mutant IDH1 peptide at 300 ug was injected subcutaneously with topical imiquimod. The rearrangement joins TRBV15 to TRBJ1-4, with D possibly being TRBD1 (5 bases). The origin of this receptor is a man aged 25 to 40 with glioma. The sequences come from PBMCs, collected from a glioma patient whose treatment included an IDH1 peptide vaccine. In nucleotides, the CDR3 is TGTGCCACCAGCAGAGATGGTAGGGAAGGGGACGAAAAACTGTTTTTT. Protein product: CATSRDGREGDEKLFF.